These 11 T cell receptor beta chains were all obtained from the same sample, sequenced in a study of T cells in Graves' hyperthyroidism and ophthalmopathy. Regions amplified from RNA transcripts were the TCR beta CDR3 regions. The primer set for the first-round RT-PCR of the TCR CDR3 was HTBI. In TCRdb, the multiplex PCR reads were re-called with MiXCR into one record per CDR3 protein. The sample comprises under 650,000 distinct CDR3 sequences, about 17% of which are singletons, and over 3.5% rests with the top ten. Sequenced material: blood. Receptors originate from a woman in her twenties or thirties with Graves' hyperthyroidism.

In this sample, this clonotype turned up many times. The CDR3 loop is CASSASQGNGVQYF. CDR3 sequence (DNA): TGTGCCAGCAGCGCCTCACAGGGGAACGGTGTGCAGTATTTT. V gene TRBV9 combines with J gene TRBJ2-3, with 7 positions matching TRBD1. V trimming: 3 bases; J trimming: 11 bases; junction bases outside the gene matches: 12. Germline loops: CDR1 SGDLS, CDR2 YYNGEE. The CDR3 runs to 14 residues. Full variable domain (missing parts from reference TRBV9 and TRBJ2-3): DSGVTQTPKHLITATGQRVTLRCSPRSGDLSVYWYQQSLDQGLQFLIQYYNGEERAKGNILERFSAQQFPDLHSELNLSSLELGDSALYFCASSASQGNGVQYFGPGTRLTVL.

This clonotype has ten or more counts. The chain combines TRBV6-2 or TRBV6-3 with TRBJ2-3, with D hard to call. Trimming cost V 6 bases and J 5 bases, with 15 bases left between them. The CDR3 is made up of 14 amino acids. Germline CDR1 and CDR2: MNHEY and SVGEGT. CDR3 sequence reads: CASSPALTVDTQYF. CDR3 nucleotide sequence: TGTGCCAGCAGCCCGGCGTTGACGGTAGATACGCAGTATTTT.

This clonotype has just a few counts. This rearrangement joins TRBV12-3 or TRBV12-4 to TRBJ1-1; 10 nucleotides match TRBD1. The CDR3 sequence is 14 residues long. J gave up 7 bases and V 6 bases, and 8 bases lay outside the gene matches. The DNA for the CDR3 is TGTGCCAGCAGCCGCGGGGACAGGGGCGGTGAAGCTTTCTTT. It yields the protein CASSRGDRGGEAFF.

The chain links TRBV9 to TRBJ2-3; D unclear. CDR3 length equals 14 residues. Trimming pared 3 bases from V and 2 bases from J, leaving 10 bases between. CDR1 is SGDLS and CDR2 is YYNGEE in the germline V gene. The CDR3 DNA sequence: TGTGCCAGCAGCGGCGGACCCCTCACAGATACGCAGTATTTT. This translates into CASSGGPLTDTQYF.

In this sample, this clonotype turned up many times. The CDR3 loop reads CASSLFVQAGLTEQYF. The CDR3 DNA follows: TGTGCCAGCAGCCTTTTCGTTCAGGCGGGACTCACCGAGCAGTACTTC. The V call is TRBV3-1, the J call TRBJ2-7; the D gene is possibly TRBD2 (6 bases). V was pared by 4 bases and J by 6 bases, with 22 bases between. Germline V gives CDR1 LGHDT, CDR2 YNNKEL (reference sequence). CDR3 length equals 16 residues.

This clonotype was seen repeatedly, ten times or more. The chain employs TRBV3-1 and TRBJ2-5; D is unresolved. CDR3 length: 13 residues. The V end lost 0 bases, the J end lost 2 bases, and 4 bases lay between the germline ends. Germline loops: CDR1 LGHDT, CDR2 YNNKEL (reference sequence). This CDR3 is CASSQDSQETQYF. The CDR3 DNA is TGTGCCAGCAGCCAAGATTCGCAAGAGACCCAGTACTTC.

This clonotype showed up many times. This rearrangement joins TRBV6-1 to TRBJ2-7, with D tentatively TRBD2 (7 bases). Trimming pared 11 bases from V and 4 bases from J, leaving 15 bases between. The CDR3 sequence is 12 residues long. Germline V lookup: CDR1 MNHNS, CDR2 SASEGT. The DNA for the CDR3 is TGTGCCGGGGGGGGACAAATTTACGAGCAGTACTTC. Its translation: CAGGGQIYEQYF.

Turning to this clonotype: An end of the junction differs from the germline gene, which may be a read error. The J gene is TRBJ1-3, the V gene TRBV30; 7 bases are shared with TRBD1. Germline assignment: CDR1 GTSNPN and CDR2 SVGIG (reference sequence). The CDR3 sequence is 13 residues long. CDR3 amino acids: CARSTGAGNTIYF. The CDR3 DNA sequence: TGTGCCAGGAGTACAGGGGCTGGAAACACCATATATTTT. Full variable domain (remainder filled in from reference TRBV30 and TRBJ1-3): SQTIHQWPATLVQPVGSPLSLECTVEGTSNPNLYWYRQAAGRGLQLLFYSVGIGQISSEVPQNLSASRPQDRQFILSSKKLLLSDSGFYLCARSTGAGNTIYFGEGSWLTVV.

Ten or more counts support this clonotype. V and J are TRBV20-1 and TRBJ1-2; D not resolved. V lost 1 base and J 5 bases, leaving 26 bases between the germline ends. This CDR3 has 18 amino acids. Germline V gene data show CDR1 as DFQATT and CDR2 as SNEGSKA (reference sequence). The CDR3 DNA reads as TGCAGTGCTAGAGCTGTTAGTACCCCCCCTCAGACTTTTTATGGCTACACCTTC. Residues: CSARAVSTPPQTFYGYTF.

The chain uses TRBV9 and TRBJ2-4; 13 bases are shared with TRBD2. Germline CDR1 and CDR2: SGDLS and YYNGEE. The trim removed 3 bases at V and 9 bases at J, leaving 3 bases unmatched. The CDR3 sequence is 14 residues long. CDR3 DNA sequence: TGTGCCAGCAGCGAGGGACTAGCGGGAATCATTCAGTACTTC. Residues: CASSEGLAGIIQYF.

This clonotype is a singleton in its sample. The chain uses TRBV7-2 and TRBJ1-1; TRBD1 matches at 11 bases. Germline V CDR1 and CDR2: SGHTA, FQGNSA. V shed 0 bases, J shed 0 bases, and the junction held 6 bases outside the gene matches. The CDR3 extends over 18 amino acids. CDR3 DNA: TGTGCCAGCAGCTTAGCGGGGACAGGGGGTGACCTGAACACTGAAGCTTTCTTT. It codes for CASSLAGTGGDLNTEAFF.